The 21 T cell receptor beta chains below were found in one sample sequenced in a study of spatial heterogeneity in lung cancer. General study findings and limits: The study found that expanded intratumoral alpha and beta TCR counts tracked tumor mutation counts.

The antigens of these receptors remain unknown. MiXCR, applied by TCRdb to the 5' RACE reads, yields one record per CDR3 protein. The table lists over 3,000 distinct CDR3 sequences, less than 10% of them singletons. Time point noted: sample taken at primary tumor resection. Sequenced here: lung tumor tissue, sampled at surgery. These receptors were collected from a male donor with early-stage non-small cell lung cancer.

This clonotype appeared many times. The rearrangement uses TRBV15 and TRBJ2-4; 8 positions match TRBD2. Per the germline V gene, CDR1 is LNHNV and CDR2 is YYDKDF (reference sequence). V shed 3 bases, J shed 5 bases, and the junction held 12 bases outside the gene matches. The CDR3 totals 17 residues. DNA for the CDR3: TGTGCCACCAGCAGTTCAGTAGCGGGAAGAGCGGAAAACATTCAGTACTTC. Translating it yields CATSSSVAGRAENIQYF.

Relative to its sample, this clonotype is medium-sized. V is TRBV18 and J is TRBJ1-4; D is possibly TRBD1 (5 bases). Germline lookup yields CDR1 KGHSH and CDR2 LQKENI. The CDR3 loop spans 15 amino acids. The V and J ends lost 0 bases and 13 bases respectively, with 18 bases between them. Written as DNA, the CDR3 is TGTGCCAGCTCACCACCCGAAAGGCGGCTTGGGGGACTGTTTTTT. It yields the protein CASSPPERRLGGLFF.

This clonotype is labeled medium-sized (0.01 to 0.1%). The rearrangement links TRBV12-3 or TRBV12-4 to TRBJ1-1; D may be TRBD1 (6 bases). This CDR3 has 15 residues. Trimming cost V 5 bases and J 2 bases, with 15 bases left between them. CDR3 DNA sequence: TGTGCCAGCAGTCCTACTGGACAGATTAACACTGAAGCTTTCTTT. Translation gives CASSPTGQINTEAFF.

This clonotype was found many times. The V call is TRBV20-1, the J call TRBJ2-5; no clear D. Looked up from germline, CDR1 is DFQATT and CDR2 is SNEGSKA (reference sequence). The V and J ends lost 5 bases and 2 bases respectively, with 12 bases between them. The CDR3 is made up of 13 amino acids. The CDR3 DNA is TGCAGTGCTCTTAAGATAGGTCAAGAGACCCAGTACTTC. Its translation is CSALKIGQETQYF.

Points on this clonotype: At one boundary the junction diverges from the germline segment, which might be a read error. CDR3 in amino acids: CASSTDSGNTTYF. CDR3 DNA: TGTGCCAGCAGCACAGACTCTGGAAACACCACATATTTT. The genes are TRBV7-3 and TRBJ1-3; D remains unclear. Germline CDR1 is SGHTA and CDR2 is FQGTGA. The CDR3 contains 13 residues.

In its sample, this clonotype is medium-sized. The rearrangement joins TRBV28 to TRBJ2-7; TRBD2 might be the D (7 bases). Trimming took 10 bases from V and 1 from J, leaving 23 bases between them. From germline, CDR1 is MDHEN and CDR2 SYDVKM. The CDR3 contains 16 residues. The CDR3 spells CATGFGGGPLSYEQYF. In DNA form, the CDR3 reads TGTGCCACCGGTTTTGGGGGGGGGCCCCTTTCCTACGAGCAGTACTTC.

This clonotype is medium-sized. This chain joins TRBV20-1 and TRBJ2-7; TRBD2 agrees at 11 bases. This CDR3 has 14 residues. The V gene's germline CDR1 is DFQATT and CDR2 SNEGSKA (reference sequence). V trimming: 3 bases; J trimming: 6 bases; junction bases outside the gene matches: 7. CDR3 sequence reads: CSARAGTSGVEQYF. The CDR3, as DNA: TGCAGTGCTAGGGCGGGGACTAGCGGTGTCGAGCAGTACTTC.

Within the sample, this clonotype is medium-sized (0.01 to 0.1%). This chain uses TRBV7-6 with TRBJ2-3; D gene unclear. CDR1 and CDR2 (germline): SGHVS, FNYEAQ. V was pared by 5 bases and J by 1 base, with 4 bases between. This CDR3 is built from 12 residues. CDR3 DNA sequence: TGTGCCAGCAGCCCGGGCACAGATACGCAGTATTTT. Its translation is CASSPGTDTQYF.

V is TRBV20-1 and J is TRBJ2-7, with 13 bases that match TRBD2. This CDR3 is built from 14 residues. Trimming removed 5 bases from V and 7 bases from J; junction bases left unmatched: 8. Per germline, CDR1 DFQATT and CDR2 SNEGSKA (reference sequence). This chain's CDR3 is CSARGTSGTEEQYF. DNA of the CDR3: TGCAGTGCTCGAGGGACTAGCGGGACGGAAGAGCAGTACTTC.

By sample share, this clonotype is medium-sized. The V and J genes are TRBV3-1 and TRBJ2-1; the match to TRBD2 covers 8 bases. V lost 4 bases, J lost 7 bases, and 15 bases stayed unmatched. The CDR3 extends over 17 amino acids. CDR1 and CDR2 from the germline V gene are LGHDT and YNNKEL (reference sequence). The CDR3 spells CASSPYFPGLGDNEQFF. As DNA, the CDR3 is TGTGCCAGCAGCCCTTACTTCCCGGGACTAGGGGATAATGAGCAGTTCTTC.

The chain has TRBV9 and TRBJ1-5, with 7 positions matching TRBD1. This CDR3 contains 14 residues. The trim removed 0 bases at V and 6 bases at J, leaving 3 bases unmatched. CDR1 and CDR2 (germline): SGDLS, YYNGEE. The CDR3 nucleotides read TGTGCCAGCAGCGTAGGGGACAGTCTTCAGCCCCAGCATTTT. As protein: CASSVGDSLQPQHF.

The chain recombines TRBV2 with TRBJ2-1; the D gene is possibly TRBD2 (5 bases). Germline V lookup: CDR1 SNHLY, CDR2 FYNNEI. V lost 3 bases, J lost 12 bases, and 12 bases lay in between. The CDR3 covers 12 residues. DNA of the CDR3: TGTGCCAGCAGTGAGGACTCAACGGGGCAGTTCTTC. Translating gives CASSEDSTGQFF.

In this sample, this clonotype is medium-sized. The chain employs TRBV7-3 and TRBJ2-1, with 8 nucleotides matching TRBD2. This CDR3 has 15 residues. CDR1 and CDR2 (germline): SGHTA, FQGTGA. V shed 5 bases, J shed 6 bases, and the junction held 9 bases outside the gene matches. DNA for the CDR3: TGTGCCAGCAGCCCCAGCGGGGGCAAAAGCAATGAGCAGTTCTTC. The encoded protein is CASSPSGGKSNEQFF.

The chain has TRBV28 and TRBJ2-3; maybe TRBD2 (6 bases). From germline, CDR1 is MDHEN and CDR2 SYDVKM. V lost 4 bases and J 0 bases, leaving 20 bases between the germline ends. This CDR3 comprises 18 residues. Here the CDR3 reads CASSSGLSGISSTDTQYF. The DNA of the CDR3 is TGTGCCAGCAGTTCGGGACTGAGCGGAATATCTAGCACAGATACGCAGTATTTT.

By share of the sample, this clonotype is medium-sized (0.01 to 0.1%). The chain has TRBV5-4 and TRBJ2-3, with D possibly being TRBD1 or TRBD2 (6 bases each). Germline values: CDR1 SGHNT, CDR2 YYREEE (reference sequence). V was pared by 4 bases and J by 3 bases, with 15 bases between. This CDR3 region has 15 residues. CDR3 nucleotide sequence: TGTGCCAGCAGCCCGATCGGGGGCGGGACAGATACGCAGTATTTT. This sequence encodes CASSPIGGGTDTQYF.

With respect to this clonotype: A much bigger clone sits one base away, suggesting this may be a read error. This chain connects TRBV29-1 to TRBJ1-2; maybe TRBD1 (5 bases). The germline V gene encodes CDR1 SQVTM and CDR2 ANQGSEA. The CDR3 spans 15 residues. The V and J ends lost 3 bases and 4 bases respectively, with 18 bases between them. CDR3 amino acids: CSVDRRQPGIYGYTF. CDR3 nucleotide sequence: TGCAGCGTTGATCGCAGACAGCCTGGAATCTATGGCTACACCTTC. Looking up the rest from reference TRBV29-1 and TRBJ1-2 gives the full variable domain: SAVISQKPSRDICQRGTSLTIQCQVDSQVTMMFWYRQQPGQSLTLIATANQGSEATYESGFVIDKFPISRPNLTFSTLTVSNMSPEDSSIYLCSVDRRQPGIYGYTFGSGTRLTVV.

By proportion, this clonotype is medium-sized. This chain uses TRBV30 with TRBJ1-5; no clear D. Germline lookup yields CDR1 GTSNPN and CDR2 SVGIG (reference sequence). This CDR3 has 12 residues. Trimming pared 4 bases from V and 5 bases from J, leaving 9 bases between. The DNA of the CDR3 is TGTGCCTGGACCAAGTCCGATCAGCCCCAGCATTTT. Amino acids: CAWTKSDQPQHF. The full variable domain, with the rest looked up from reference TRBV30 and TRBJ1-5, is SQTIHQWPATLVQPVGSPLSLECTVEGTSNPNLYWYRQAAGRGLQLLFYSVGIGQISSEVPQNLSASRPQDRQFILSSKKLLLSDSGFYLCAWTKSDQPQHFGDGTRLSIL.

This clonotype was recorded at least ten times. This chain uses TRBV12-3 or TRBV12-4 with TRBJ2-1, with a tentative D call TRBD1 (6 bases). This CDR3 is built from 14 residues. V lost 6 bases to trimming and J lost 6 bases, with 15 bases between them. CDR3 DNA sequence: TGTGCCAGCAGCGTTACAGGGTCCATCAATGAGCAGTTCTTC. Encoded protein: CASSVTGSINEQFF.

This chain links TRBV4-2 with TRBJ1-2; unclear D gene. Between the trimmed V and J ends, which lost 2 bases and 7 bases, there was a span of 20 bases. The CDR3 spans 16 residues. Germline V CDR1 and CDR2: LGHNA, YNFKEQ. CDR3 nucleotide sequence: TGTGCCAGCAGCCAAAAGAGGGCCGCGTCGCCCCTTGGCTACACCTTC. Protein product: CASSQKRAASPLGYTF.

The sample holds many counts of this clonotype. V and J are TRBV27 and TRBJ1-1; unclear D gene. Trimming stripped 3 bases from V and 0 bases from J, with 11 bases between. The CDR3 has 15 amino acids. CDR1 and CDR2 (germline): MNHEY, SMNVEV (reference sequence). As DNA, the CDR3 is TGTGCCAGCAGTTTGGGCCAGCTCATGAACACTGAAGCTTTCTTT. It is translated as CASSLGQLMNTEAFF.

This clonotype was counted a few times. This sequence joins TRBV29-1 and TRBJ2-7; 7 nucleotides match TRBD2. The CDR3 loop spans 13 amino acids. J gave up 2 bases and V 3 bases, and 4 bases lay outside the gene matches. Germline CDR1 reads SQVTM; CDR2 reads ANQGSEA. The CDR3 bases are TGCAGCGTTGAGGGAGGGACTACCTACGAGCAGTACTTC. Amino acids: CSVEGGTTYEQYF.